This is a list of T cell receptor beta chains from one sample in a study of metastatic and nonmetastatic thyroid tumors. MiXCR reprocessed the PCR reads for TCRdb. The repertoire has more than 35,000 clones, 15% to 20% of them found once; the top ten carry 5% to 7.5%. The specimen was blood. The receptors come from a male donor with papillary thyroid cancer or a benign thyroid nodule (not recorded which). Some clones in this sample may be carry-over from other donors' samples. Each CDR3 is given with its conserved first and last residue. D genes are given only for firm matches. The size field is filled for only some rows; it gives once, few, many or a size class.

J	V	length	size	D	CDR3	DNA
TRBJ2-3	TRBV19	14	many	NA	CASSKDKATDTQYF	TGTGCCAGTAGTAAGGACAAAGCCACAGATACGCAGTATTTT
TRBJ1-1	TRBV11-2	16	many	NA	CASGEGGGFMNTEAFF	TGTGCCAGCGGAGAAGGGGGGGGATTCATGAACACTGAAGCTTTCTTT
TRBJ1-1	TRBV2	13	many	NA	CASSGDVNTEAFF	TGTGCCAGCAGTGGGGACGTGAACACTGAAGCTTTCTTT
TRBJ2-5	TRBV7-9	15	few	TRBD1	CASSLGGQGVETQYF	TGTGCCAGCAGCTTAGGGGGACAGGGTGTAGAGACCCAGTACTTC
TRBJ2-3	TRBV6-1	15	many	TRBD2	CASSGRGGLADTQYF	TGTGCCAGCAGTGGACGGGGGGGCTTAGCAGATACGCAGTATTTT
TRBJ1-3	TRBV29-1	13	many	NA	CSCIGPLRNTIYF	TGCAGCTGCATTGGACCACTCCGAAACACCATATATTTT
TRBJ2-5	TRBV7-7	14	many	NA	CASSLGASRETQYF	TGTGCTAGCAGCTTAGGGGCTAGCCGAGAGACCCAGTACTTC
TRBJ2-6	TRBV6-1	15	NA	NA	CASSTGAPGSNVLTF	TGTGCCAGCAGCACCGGGGCTCCTGGGTCCAACGTCCTGACTTTC
TRBJ1-1	TRBV6-5	15	few	TRBD1	CASSYTTGEDTEAFF	TGTGCCAGCAGTTACACGACAGGGGAGGACACTGAAGCTTTCTTT
TRBJ2-1	TRBV20-1	13	NA	NA	CGGSRAVDNEQFF	TGCGGGGGGAGCCGGGCAGTAGACAATGAGCAGTTCTTC
TRBJ2-3	TRBV5-5	18	many	TRBD2	CASSLRAGILGGTDTQYF	TGTGCCAGCAGCTTGCGAGCGGGAATATTAGGGGGCACAGATACGCAGTATTTT
TRBJ1-1	TRBV7-2	13	medium-sized	NA	CASSLDKNTEAFF	TGTGCCAGCAGCTTAGACAAGAACACTGAAGCTTTCTTT
TRBJ2-3	TRBV20-1	12	many	NA	CSGRKDTDTQYF	TGCAGTGGGCGAAAAGACACAGATACGCAGTATTTT
TRBJ2-7	TRBV27	16	NA	NA	CASSEGWGGRVYEQYF	TGTGCCAGCAGTGAAGGGTGGGGGGGCAGGGTCTACGAGCAGTACTTC
TRBJ2-7	TRBV5-1	15	NA	TRBD2	CASSWTGGIDREQYF	TGCGCCAGCAGCTGGACGGGAGGGATCGATCGGGAGCAGTACTTC
TRBJ2-1	TRBV18	16	many	NA	CASSQMDGSFNNEQFF	TGTGCCAGCTCACAAATGGACGGGAGTTTCAACAATGAGCAGTTCTTC
TRBJ2-2	TRBV19	16	NA	NA	CASSLVAQRNTGELFF	TGTGCCAGTAGTCTGGTAGCCCAGCGGAACACCGGTGAGCTGTTTTTT
TRBJ1-4	TRBV15	14	many	NA	CATREGVENEKLFF	TGTGCCACCAGAGAGGGGGTTGAGAATGAAAAACTGTTTTTT
TRBJ2-3	TRBV27	13	many	NA	CASSFTITDTQYF	TGTGCCAGCAGTTTTACCATCACAGATACGCAGTATTTT
TRBJ2-5	TRBV11-3	13	NA	NA	CASRPDGQEIQYF	TGTGCCAGCAGACCAGACGGGCAAGAGATCCAGTACTTC
TRBJ1-1	TRBV20-1	14	many	NA	CSAQQGLANTEAFF	TGCAGTGCGCAGCAGGGGTTAGCGAACACTGAAGCTTTCTTT
TRBJ2-1	TRBV27	13	many	TRBD2	CASRLAGGHEQFF	TGTGCCAGCAGACTAGCGGGAGGGCATGAGCAGTTCTTC
TRBJ1-6	TRBV14	14	many	NA	CASSQRGYYSPLHF	TGTGCCAGCAGCCAGAGGGGGTATTATTCACCCCTCCACTTT
TRBJ2-2	TRBV7-8	15	NA	NA	CASSLVLVTAGELFF	TGTGCCAGCAGCTTAGTGCTAGTCACCGCGGGGGAGCTGTTTTTT
TRBJ2-5	TRBV3-1	15	many	NA	CASSQDPQSQETQYF	TGTGCCAGCAGCCAAGATCCCCAGTCACAAGAGACCCAGTACTTC
TRBJ1-2	TRBV14	13	many	NA	CASSPNPLGGYTF	TGTGCCAGCAGCCCTAACCCCCTAGGGGGCTACACCTTC
TRBJ2-2	TRBV4-2	11	many	NA	CASKGTGELFF	TGTGCCAGCAAAGGAACCGGGGAGCTGTTTTTT
TRBJ1-3	TRBV29-1	13	many	TRBD1	CSVQQGAGNTIYF	TGCAGCGTTCAACAGGGGGCTGGAAACACCATATATTTT
TRBJ2-6	TRBV3-1	14	NA	NA	CASSQDLGANVLTF	TGTGCCAGCAGCCAAGATCTAGGGGCCAACGTCCTGACTTTC
TRBJ2-7	TRBV2	13	NA	NA	CASSPQGYGKQYF	TGTGCCAGCAGTCCTCAGGGCTACGGAAAGCAGTACTTC
TRBJ1-2	TRBV20-1	15	many	NA	CSARDPKGSDYGYTF	TGCAGTGCTAGAGATCCCAAAGGTTCGGACTATGGCTACACCTTC
TRBJ2-1	TRBV15	17	many	TRBD2	CATSRESSGKGYNEQFF	TGTGCCACCAGCAGAGAGAGTAGCGGGAAAGGGTACAATGAGCAGTTCTTC
TRBJ2-7	TRBV2	12	many	NA	CASSEVSYEQYF	TGTGCCAGCAGTGAGGTCTCCTACGAGCAGTACTTC
TRBJ2-7	TRBV5-1	12	once	NA	CASSFDSYEQYF	TGCGCCAGCAGCTTTGACAGCTACGAGCAGTACTTC
TRBJ2-2	TRBV27	16	many	TRBD1	CASSLWDRGTVGELFF	TGTGCCAGCAGTTTATGGGACAGGGGGACGGTCGGGGAGCTGTTTTTT
TRBJ2-2	TRBV6-1	16	many	NA	CASSELVGVGTGELFF	TGTGCCAGCAGTGAACTCGTGGGAGTAGGGACCGGGGAGCTGTTTTTT
TRBJ1-3	TRBV20-1	14	NA	TRBD1	CSARAGGVGNTIYF	TGCAGTGCTAGGGCAGGGGGCGTTGGAAACACCATATATTTT
TRBJ1-2	TRBV6-1	14	NA	NA	CASSDDRCTYCYTF	TGTGCCAGCAGTGACGACAGGTGTACCTATTGCTACACCTTC
TRBJ2-1	TRBV4-1	14	many	NA	CASSQGAVYNEQFF	TGCGCCAGCAGCCAAGGAGCGGTGTACAATGAGCAGTTCTTC
TRBJ1-1	TRBV7-9	12	many	TRBD1	CASSGTGLEAFF	TGTGCCAGCAGCGGGACAGGGCTCGAAGCTTTCTTT
TRBJ2-6	TRBV5-6	18	many	TRBD2	CASSFPGLAGVGANVLTF	TGTGCCAGCAGCTTCCCGGGACTAGCGGGAGTTGGGGCCAACGTCCTGACTTTC
TRBJ2-5	TRBV7-8	16	many	NA	CASSLALVSQVETQYF	TGTGCCAGCAGCTTGGCATTGGTTAGCCAGGTAGAGACCCAGTACTTC